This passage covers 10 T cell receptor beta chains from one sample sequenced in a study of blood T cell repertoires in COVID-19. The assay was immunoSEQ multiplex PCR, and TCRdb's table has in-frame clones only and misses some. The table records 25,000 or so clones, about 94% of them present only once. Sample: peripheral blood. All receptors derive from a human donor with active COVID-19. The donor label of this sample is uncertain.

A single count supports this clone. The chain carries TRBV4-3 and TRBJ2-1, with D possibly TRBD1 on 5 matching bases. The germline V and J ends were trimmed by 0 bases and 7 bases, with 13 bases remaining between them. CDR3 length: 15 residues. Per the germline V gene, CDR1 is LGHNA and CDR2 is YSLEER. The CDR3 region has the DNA TGCGCCAGCAGCCAAGACAGCGTAGGGGTTAATGAGCAGTTCTTC. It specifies CASSQDSVGVNEQFF.

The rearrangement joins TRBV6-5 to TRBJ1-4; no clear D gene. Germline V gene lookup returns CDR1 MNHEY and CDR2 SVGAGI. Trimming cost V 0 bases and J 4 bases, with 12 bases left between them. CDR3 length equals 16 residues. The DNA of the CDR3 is TGTGCCAGCAGTTACTCGAAGTCAACTATTAATGAAAAACTGTTTTTT. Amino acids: CASSYSKSTINEKLFF.

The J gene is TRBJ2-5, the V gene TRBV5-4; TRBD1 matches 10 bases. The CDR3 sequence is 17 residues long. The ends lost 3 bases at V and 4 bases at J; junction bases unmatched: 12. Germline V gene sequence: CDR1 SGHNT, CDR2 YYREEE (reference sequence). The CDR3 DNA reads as TGTGCCAGCAGCTCCCCCCGGGACAGGGGAGTGGGAGAGACCCAGTACTTC. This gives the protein CASSSPRDRGVGETQYF.

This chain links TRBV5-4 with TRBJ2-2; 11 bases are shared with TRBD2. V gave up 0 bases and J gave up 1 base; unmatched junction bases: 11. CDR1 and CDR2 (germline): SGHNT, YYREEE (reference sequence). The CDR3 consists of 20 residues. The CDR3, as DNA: TGTGCCAGCAGCTTGGTCGTAGTTAGCGGGGGGGCCCTGAACACCGGGGAGCTGTTTTTT. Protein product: CASSLVVVSGGALNTGELFF. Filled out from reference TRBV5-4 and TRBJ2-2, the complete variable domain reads ETGVTQSPTHLIKTRGQQVTLRCSSQSGHNTVSWYQQALGQGPQFIFQYYREEENGRGNFPPRFSGLQFPNYSSELNVNALELDDSALYLCASSLVVVSGGALNTGELFFGEGSRLTVL.

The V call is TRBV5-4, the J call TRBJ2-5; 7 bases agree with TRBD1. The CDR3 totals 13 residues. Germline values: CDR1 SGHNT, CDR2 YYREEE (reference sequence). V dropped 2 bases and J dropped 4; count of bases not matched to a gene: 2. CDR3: CASSFPGGETQYF. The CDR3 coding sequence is TGTGCCAGCAGCTTCCCAGGGGGAGAGACCCAGTACTTC.

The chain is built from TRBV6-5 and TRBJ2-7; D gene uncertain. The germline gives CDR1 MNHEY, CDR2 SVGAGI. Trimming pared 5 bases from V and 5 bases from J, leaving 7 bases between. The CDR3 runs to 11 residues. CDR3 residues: CASSRGDEQYF. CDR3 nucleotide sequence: TGTGCCAGCAGTAGAGGAGACGAGCAGTACTTC.

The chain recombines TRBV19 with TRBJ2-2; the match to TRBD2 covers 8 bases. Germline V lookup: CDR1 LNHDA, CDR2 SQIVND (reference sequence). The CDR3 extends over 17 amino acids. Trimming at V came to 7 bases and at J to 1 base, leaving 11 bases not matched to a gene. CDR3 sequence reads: CASKGGSGEQNTGELFF. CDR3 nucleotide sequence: TGTGCCAGTAAAGGAGGTAGCGGGGAACAGAACACCGGGGAGCTGTTTTTT. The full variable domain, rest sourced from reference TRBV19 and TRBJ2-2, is DGGITQSPKYLFRKEGQNVTLSCEQNLNHDAMYWYRQDPGQGLRLIYYSQIVNDFQKGDIAEGYSVSREKKESFPLTVTSAQKNPTAFYLCASKGGSGEQNTGELFFGEGSRLTVL.

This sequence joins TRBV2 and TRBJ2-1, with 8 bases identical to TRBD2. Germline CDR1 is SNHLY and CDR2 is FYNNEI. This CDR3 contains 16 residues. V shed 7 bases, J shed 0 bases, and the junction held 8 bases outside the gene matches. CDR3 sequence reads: CASNLLAAVSYNEQFF. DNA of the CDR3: TGTGCCAGCAACCTACTAGCGGCCGTCTCCTACAATGAGCAGTTCTTC.

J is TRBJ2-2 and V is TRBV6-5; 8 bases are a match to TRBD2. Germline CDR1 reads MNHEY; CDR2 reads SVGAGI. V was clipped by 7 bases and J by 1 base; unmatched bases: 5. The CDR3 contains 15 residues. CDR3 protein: CASTQAGGNTGELFF. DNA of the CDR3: TGTGCCAGCACCCAGGCGGGGGGGAACACCGGGGAGCTGTTTTTT.

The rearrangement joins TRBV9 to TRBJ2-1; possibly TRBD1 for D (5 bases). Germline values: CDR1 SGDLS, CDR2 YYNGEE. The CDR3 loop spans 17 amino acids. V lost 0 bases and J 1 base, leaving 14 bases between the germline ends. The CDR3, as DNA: TGTGCCAGCAGCGTAGGGGGAAGGGGTGGGTCCTACAATGAGCAGTTCTTC. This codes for CASSVGGRGGSYNEQFF.